One and the same sample provided the 4 T cell receptor beta chains below, sequenced in a study of response to subunit inactivated influenza vaccine. TCRdb used MiXCR to reprocess the RT-PCR reads, holding one entry per CDR3 protein. This sample carries hundreds of thousands of distinct CDR3 sequences, approximately 15% of them seen once, and the ten largest clones take roughly 7.6%. The source material was PBMCs from blood, sampled approximately 15 days before vaccination. Source of these receptors: a man aged 50 or older who received an inactivated influenza vaccine.

The DNA for the CDR3 is TGTGCCACACGGGGGACAGGCGCCCGATATAGCAATCAGCCCCAGCATTTT. Its protein is CATRGTGARYSNQPQHF. The rearrangement links TRBV10-3 to TRBJ1-5; 8 nucleotides line up with TRBD1. The CDR3 covers 17 residues. The junction had 14 bases not matched to a gene; V was cut back by 10 bases and J by 0 bases. Germline V gene lookup returns CDR1 ENHRY and CDR2 SYGVKD.

This clonotype was counted at least ten times. V usage is TRBV15 and J usage is TRBJ2-1; 8 positions match TRBD1. Germline CDR1 reads LNHNV; CDR2 reads YYDKDF (reference sequence). V lost 4 bases, J lost 3 bases, and 11 bases stayed unmatched. There are 17 residues in the CDR3. In nucleotides, the CDR3 is TGTGCCACCAGCACCACTGCCGGCGGGACAGGCTACAATGAGCAGTTCTTC. Residues: CATSTTAGGTGYNEQFF.

There are many counts of this clonotype. V is TRBV5-1 and J is TRBJ2-7, with D perhaps matching TRBD1 or TRBD2 (5 bases each). CDR1 SGHRS and CDR2 YFSETQ come from the germline V gene. The V end was cut by 0 bases, the J end by 2 bases, with 9 bases between. This CDR3 comprises 14 residues. CDR3 nucleotides: TGCGCCAGCAGCTTGGTTCAGGGAGCCTACGAGCAGTACTTC. Translating gives CASSLVQGAYEQYF.

The rearrangement uses TRBV6-2 or TRBV6-3 and TRBJ2-3; D is unresolved. V lost 0 bases to trimming and J lost 1 base, with 5 bases between them. The CDR3 has 14 residues. Germline CDR1 reads MNHEY; CDR2 reads SVGEGT. The DNA of the CDR3 is TGTGCCAGCAGTTACTCATCCCGCACAGATACGCAGTATTTT. Residues: CASSYSSRTDTQYF.